This is a list of T cell receptor beta chains from one sample in a study of regulatory T cells in long-lasting Graves disease. MiXCR, run by TCRdb on the multiplex PCR reads, gives a single entry per CDR3 protein. The profile shows a few hundred thousand distinct CDR3 sequences, roughly 16% of them singletons. These data were likewise used in another study, on T cells in Graves' hyperthyroidism and ophthalmopathy.

The material sequenced was peripheral blood mononuclear cells (PBMCs), taken at new diagnosis, from a patient treated with antithyroid drugs. These receptors came from a woman aged 18-29 years with Graves disease. Both conserved end residues are part of each CDR3. Fields, in order: J gene, D gene, CDR3 length, clone size, V gene, CDR3 protein, CDR3 DNA. The D gene is left open where the match is weak. Clone size is given for some rows only: seen once, a few or many times, or a class if the clone is expanded.

>TRBJ1-2|TRBD1|13|few|TRBV24-1
CATSDPTGYGYTF
TGTGCCACCAGTGATCCGACAGGGTATGGCTACACCTTC
>TRBJ1-1|TRBD1|13|few|TRBV19
CASKGGGLTEAFF
TGTGCCAGTAAAGGAGGGGGCCTCACTGAAGCTTTCTTT
>TRBJ1-5|TRBD1|14|many|TRBV20-1
CSASRDRDNQPQHF
TGCAGTGCTAGTCGGGACAGGGACAATCAGCCCCAGCATTTT
>TRBJ2-3|-|13|many|TRBV28
CASSSQSADTQYF
TGTGCCAGCAGTTCTCAGTCGGCAGATACGCAGTATTTT
>TRBJ2-7|TRBD1|17|-|TRBV27
CASSPIILGQGLNEQYF
TGTGCCAGCAGTCCCATAATCTTGGGACAGGGGTTGAACGAGCAGTACTTC
>TRBJ2-5|-|13|many|TRBV29-1
CSVLPGNQETQYF
TGCAGCGTTCTTCCAGGGAACCAAGAGACCCAGTACTTC
>TRBJ1-1|-|12|many|TRBV28
CASKGGVTEAFF
TGTGCCAGTAAGGGTGGAGTTACTGAAGCTTTCTTT
>TRBJ2-5|TRBD1|15|many|TRBV2
CASTDDRDAAETQYF
TGTGCCAGCACCGACGACAGGGATGCAGCAGAGACCCAGTACTTC
>TRBJ2-7|-|14|many|TRBV12-3/TRBV12-4
CASSLSGPSYEQYF
TGTGCCAGCAGTTTATCGGGACCGAGCTACGAGCAGTACTTC
>TRBJ2-7|-|13|many|TRBV10-1
CASSVIESYEQYF
TGCGCCAGCAGTGTGATAGAATCATACGAGCAGTACTTC
>TRBJ1-4|-|16|many|TRBV3-1
CASSHPASGRGEKLFF
TGTGCCAGCAGCCACCCCGCATCGGGGCGAGGTGAAAAACTGTTTTTT
>TRBJ2-5|TRBD1|15|many|TRBV2
CASSLLQGHQETQYF
TGTGCCAGCAGCCTCCTACAGGGGCACCAAGAGACCCAGTACTTC
>TRBJ1-4|TRBD1|16|many|TRBV20-1
CSARPLRDRGGEKLFF
TGCAGTGCTAGACCACTCCGGGACAGGGGTGGTGAAAAACTGTTTTTT
>TRBJ2-2|-|12|-|TRBV10-2
CASSGDAGELFF
TGCGCCAGCAGCGGGGACGCCGGGGAGCTGTTTTTT
>TRBJ1-2|TRBD1|17|many|TRBV7-2
CASSLRFAGQGVYGYTF
TGTGCCAGCAGCTTACGCTTTGCGGGACAGGGAGTCTATGGCTACACCTTC
>TRBJ1-1|TRBD1|15|few|TRBV19
CASGTATLMNTEAFF
TGTGCCAGTGGGACAGCGACCTTGATGAACACTGAAGCTTTCTTT
>TRBJ2-7|TRBD2|16|many|TRBV7-8
CASSDLAGGGRNEQYF
TGTGCCAGCAGCGACCTAGCGGGAGGGGGGCGGAACGAGCAGTACTTC
>TRBJ2-7|-|14|many|TRBV7-9
CASSLNAGGYEQYF
TGTGCCAGCAGCTTAAATGCAGGTGGCTACGAGCAGTACTTC
>TRBJ2-1|-|14|many|TRBV18
CASSPATGYNEQFF
TGTGCCAGCTCACCAGCGACAGGCTACAATGAGCAGTTCTTC
>TRBJ2-5|-|14|many|TRBV6-5
CASSYGGRRETQYF
TGTGCCAGCAGTTACGGGGGCAGGAGGGAGACCCAGTACTTC
>TRBJ2-1|TRBD2|13|few|TRBV19
CASMGAGLGEQFF
TGTGCCAGTATGGGAGCGGGATTGGGTGAGCAGTTCTTC
>TRBJ1-2|TRBD1|17|-|TRBV2
CASSLSGTGAFNYGYTF
TGTGCCAGCAGTTTGTCCGGGACAGGGGCTTTTAACTATGGCTACACCTTC
>TRBJ1-4|-|12|many|TRBV29-1
CSVYGIEEKLFF
TGCAGCGTTTATGGAATAGAGGAAAAACTGTTTTTT
>TRBJ2-6|-|14|-|TRBV20-1
CSAERTSGANVLTF
TGCAGTGCTGAGCGGACCTCTGGGGCCAACGTCCTGACTTTC
>TRBJ1-2|-|16|many|TRBV6-1
CASSEAGGGTLYGYTF
TGTGCCAGCAGTGAAGCGGGAGGCGGAACCCTCTATGGCTACACCTTC
>TRBJ1-1|TRBD1|18|-|TRBV6-1
CASSSTGQGLGMDTEAFF
TGTGCCAGCAGCTCCACGGGACAGGGATTGGGAATGGACACTGAAGCTTTCTTT
>TRBJ2-7|-|13|many|TRBV7-8
CASSLAGTYEQYF
TGTGCCAGCAGCTTGGCGGGCACCTACGAGCAGTACTTC
>TRBJ2-3|TRBD1|15|-|TRBV9
CASSVQGANTDAQYF
TGTGCCAGCAGCGTGCAGGGGGCAAACACAGATGCGCAGTATTTT
>TRBJ2-3|-|14|medium-sized|TRBV3-1
CASSQGAFTDTQYF
TGTGCCAGCAGCCAAGGTGCTTTCACAGATACGCAGTATTTT